This TCR beta chain was obtained from a study of regulatory T cells in long-lasting Graves disease. At the level of the study: Prior antithyroid drug treatment in newly diagnosed Graves' patients lasted under 3 months. The study, taken as a whole, reports: Patients with persistent disease showed a bias toward TRBV28, TRBJ1-2 and TRBJ2-5.

Sample time point: newly diagnosed GD, antithyroid drugs for less than 3 months. The TCR library was made from RNA that had been extracted from PBMCs in TRIzol. A note on this clonotype: Its cognate antigen is unknown.

V was trimmed by 3 bases and J by 1 base, leaving 19 bases between them. The CDR3 has 17 amino acids. Germline loops: CDR1 MGHDK, CDR2 SYGVNS. Researchers made TCR beta libraries by using iRepertoire HTBI primers and running Arm-PCR on CDR3 regions. In the study's own analysis: Spanning all samples, the identified segments comprised some 62 TRBV and 14 to 15 TRBJ. TCRdb processed the multiplex PCR reads anew with MiXCR; each CDR3 protein has one entry. What appears here as the V and J calls and clone size reflects TCRdb's work, not the paper's. The sample carries under 300,000 distinct CDR3 sequences, around 20% recorded once.

The receptor was isolated from a female donor with Graves disease. The sequencing here drew on peripheral blood mononuclear cells (PBMCs), taken at new diagnosis, from a patient treated with antithyroid drugs. The chain carries TRBV25-1 and TRBJ2-7, with D possibly matching TRBD1 (6 bases). The CDR3 sequence: CASSDRASGRGSYEQYF. The CDR3 region has the DNA TGTGCCAGCAGTGATAGGGCTTCGGGCAGGGGTTCCTACGAGCAGTACTTC.